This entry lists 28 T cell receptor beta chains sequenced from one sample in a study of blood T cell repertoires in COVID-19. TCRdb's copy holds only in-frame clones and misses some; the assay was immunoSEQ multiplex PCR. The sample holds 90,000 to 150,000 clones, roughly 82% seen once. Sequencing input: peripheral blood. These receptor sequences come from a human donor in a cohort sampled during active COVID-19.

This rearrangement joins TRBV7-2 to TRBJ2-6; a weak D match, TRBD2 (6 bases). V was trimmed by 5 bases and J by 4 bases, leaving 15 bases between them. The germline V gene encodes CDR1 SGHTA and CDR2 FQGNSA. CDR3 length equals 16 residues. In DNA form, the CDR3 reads TGTGCCAGCAGCCCCGGACTACCGCCAGGGGCCAACGTCCTGACTTTC. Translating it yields CASSPGLPPGANVLTF.

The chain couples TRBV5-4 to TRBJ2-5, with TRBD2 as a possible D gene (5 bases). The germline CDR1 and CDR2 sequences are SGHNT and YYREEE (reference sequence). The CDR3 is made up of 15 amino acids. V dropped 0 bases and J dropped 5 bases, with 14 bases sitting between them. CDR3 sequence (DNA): TGTGCCAGCAGCTTGGATTTGGGTCAGCGGGAGACCCAGTACTTC. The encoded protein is CASSLDLGQRETQYF.

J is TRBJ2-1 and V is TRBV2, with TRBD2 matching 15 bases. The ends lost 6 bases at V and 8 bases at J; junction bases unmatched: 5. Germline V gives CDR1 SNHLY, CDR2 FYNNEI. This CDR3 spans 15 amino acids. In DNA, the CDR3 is TGTGCCAGCAGGGCCGGACTAGCGGGGGGGCATGAGCAGTTCTTC. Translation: CASRAGLAGGHEQFF.

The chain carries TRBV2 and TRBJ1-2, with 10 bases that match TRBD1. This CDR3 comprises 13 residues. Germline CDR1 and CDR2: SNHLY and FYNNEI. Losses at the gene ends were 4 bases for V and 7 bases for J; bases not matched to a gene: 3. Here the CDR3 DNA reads TGTGCCAGCAGTGGACAGGGGGCGGCTGGCTACACCTTC. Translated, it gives CASSGQGAAGYTF.

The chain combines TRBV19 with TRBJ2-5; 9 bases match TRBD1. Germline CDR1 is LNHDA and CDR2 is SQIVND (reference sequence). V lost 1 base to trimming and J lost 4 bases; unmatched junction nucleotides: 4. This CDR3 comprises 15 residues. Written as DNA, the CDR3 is TGTGCCAGTAGTATAGGACAGGGGGGGCCAGAGACCCAGTACTTC. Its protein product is CASSIGQGGPETQYF.

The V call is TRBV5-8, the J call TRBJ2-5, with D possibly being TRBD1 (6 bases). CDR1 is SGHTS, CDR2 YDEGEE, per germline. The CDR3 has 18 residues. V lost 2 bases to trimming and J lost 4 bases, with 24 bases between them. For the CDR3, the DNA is TGTGCCAGCAGCTTATCATACCCCTGGGTGGACAGTAGAGAGACCCAGTACTTC. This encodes CASSLSYPWVDSRETQYF.

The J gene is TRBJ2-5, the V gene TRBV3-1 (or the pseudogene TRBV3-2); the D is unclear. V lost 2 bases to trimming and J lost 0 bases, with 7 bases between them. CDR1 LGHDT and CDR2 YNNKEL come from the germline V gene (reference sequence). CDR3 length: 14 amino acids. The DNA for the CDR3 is TGTGCCAGCAGCCAACCTCCGTACCAAGAGACCCAGTACTTC. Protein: CASSQPPYQETQYF.

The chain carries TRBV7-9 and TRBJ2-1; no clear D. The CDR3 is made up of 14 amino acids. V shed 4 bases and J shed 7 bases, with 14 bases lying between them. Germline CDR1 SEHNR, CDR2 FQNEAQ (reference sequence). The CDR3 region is CASSSRSLVNEQFF. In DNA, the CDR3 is TGTGCCAGCAGCTCCCGGTCCTTGGTGAATGAGCAGTTCTTC. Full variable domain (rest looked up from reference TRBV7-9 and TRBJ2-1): DTGVSQNPRHKITKRGQNVTFRCDPISEHNRLYWYRQTLGQGPEFLTYFQNEAQLEKSRLLSDRFSAERPKGSFSTLEIQRTEQGDSAMYLCASSSRSLVNEQFFGPGTRLTVL.

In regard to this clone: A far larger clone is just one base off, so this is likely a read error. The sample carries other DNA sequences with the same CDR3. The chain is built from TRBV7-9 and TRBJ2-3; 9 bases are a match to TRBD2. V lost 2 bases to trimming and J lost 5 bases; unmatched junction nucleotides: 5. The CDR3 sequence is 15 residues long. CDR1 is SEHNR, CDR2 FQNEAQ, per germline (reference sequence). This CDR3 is CASSLPRGGGDTQYF. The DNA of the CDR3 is TGTGCCAGCAGCTTACCTCGCGGGGGGGGAGATACGCAGTATTTT.

CDR3 nucleotide sequence: TGTGCCAGCGCTGACAGGCTGCAGTACTTC. This sequence encodes CASADRLQYF. The chain combines TRBV2 with TRBJ2-7, with D perhaps TRBD1 (6 bases). The CDR3 is 10 amino acids. Deletions cut 8 bases from V and 9 bases from J, with 11 bases between. The germline CDR1 and CDR2 sequences are SNHLY and FYNNEI. Full variable domain (outside the CDR3, taken from reference TRBV2 and TRBJ2-7): EPEVTQTPSHQVTQMGQEVILRCVPISNHLYFYWYRQILGQKVEFLVSFYNNEISEKSEIFDDQFSVERPDGSNFTLKIRSTKLEDSAMYFCASADRLQYFGPGTRLTVT.

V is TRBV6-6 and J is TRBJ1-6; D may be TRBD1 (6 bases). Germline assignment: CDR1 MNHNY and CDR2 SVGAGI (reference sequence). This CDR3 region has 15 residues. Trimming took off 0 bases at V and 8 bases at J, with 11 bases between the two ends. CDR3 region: CASSYSTYRDSPLHF. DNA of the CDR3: TGTGCCAGCAGTTACTCAACCTACAGGGATTCACCCCTCCACTTT.

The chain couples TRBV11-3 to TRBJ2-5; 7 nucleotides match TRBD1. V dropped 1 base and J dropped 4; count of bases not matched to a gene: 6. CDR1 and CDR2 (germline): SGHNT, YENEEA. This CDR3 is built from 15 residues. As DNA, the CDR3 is TGTGCCAGCAGCTTAGGGAGACAGGGTGGAGAGACCCAGTACTTC. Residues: CASSLGRQGGETQYF.

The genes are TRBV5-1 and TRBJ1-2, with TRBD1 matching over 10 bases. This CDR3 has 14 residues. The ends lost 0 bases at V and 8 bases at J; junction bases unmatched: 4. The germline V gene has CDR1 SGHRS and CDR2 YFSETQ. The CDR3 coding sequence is TGCGCCAGCAGCTTGGGACAGGGGGCTATGGGCTACACCTTC. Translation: CASSLGQGAMGYTF.

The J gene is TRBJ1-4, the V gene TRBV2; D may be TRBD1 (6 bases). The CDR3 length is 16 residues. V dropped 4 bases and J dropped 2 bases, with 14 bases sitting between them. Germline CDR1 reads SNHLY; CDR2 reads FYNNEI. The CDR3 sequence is CASSGTTGGTNEKLFF. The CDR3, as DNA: TGTGCCAGCAGTGGCACGACGGGGGGCACTAATGAAAAACTGTTTTTT.

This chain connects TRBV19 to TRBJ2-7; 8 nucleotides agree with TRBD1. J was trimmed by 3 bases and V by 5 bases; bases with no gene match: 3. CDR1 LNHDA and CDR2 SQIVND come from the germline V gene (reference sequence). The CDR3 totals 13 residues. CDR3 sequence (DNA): TGTGCCAGTAGTCCAGGGACAGGCTACGAGCAGTACTTC. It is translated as CASSPGTGYEQYF.

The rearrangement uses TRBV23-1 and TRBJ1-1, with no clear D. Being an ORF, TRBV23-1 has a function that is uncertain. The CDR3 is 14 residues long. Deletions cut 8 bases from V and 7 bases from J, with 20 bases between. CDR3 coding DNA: TGCGCCAGCTCGGGGAGGCGCAGCAGCCGTGAAGCTTTCTTT. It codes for CASSGRRSSREAFF.

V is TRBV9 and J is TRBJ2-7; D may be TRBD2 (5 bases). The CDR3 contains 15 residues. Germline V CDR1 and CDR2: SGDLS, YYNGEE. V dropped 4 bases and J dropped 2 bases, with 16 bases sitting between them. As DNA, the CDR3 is TGTGCCAGCAGCCCCCGCCGCGAGGGTCCCTACGAGCAGTACTTC. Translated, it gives CASSPRREGPYEQYF.

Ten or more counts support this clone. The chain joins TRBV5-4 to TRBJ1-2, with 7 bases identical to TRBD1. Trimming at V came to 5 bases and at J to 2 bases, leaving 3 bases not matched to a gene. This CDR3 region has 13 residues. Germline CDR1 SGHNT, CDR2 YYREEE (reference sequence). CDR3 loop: CASREQGNYGYTF. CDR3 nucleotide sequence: TGTGCCAGCAGGGAACAGGGGAACTATGGCTACACCTTC. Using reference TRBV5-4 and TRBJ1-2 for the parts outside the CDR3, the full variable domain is ETGVTQSPTHLIKTRGQQVTLRCSSQSGHNTVSWYQQALGQGPQFIFQYYREEENGRGNFPPRFSGLQFPNYSSELNVNALELDDSALYLCASREQGNYGYTFGSGTRLTVV.

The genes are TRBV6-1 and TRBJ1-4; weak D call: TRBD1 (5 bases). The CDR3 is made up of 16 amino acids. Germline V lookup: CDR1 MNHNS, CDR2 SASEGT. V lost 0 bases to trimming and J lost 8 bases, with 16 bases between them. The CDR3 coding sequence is TGTGCCAGCAGTGAAGCCTGGACGGGCGGGGCGGAAAAACTGTTTTTT. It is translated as CASSEAWTGGAEKLFF.

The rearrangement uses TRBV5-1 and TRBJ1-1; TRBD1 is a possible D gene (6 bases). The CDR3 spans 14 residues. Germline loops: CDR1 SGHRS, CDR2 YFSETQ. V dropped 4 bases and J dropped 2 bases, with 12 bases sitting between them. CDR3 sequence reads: CASSQGHANTEAFF. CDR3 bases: TGCGCCAGCAGCCAGGGACACGCTAACACTGAAGCTTTCTTT.

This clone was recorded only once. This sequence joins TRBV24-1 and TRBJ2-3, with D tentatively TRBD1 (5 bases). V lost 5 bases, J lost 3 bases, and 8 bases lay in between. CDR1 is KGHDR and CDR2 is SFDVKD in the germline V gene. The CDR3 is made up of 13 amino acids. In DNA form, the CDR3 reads TGTGCCACCAGTGGACCAGGGACAGATACGCAGTATTTT. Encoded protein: CATSGPGTDTQYF.

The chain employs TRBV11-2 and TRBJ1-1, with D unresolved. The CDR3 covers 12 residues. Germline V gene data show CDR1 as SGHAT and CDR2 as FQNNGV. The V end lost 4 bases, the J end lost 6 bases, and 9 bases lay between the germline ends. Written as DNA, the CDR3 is TGTGCCAGCAGCTCCTTAGAAGCTGAAGCTTTCTTT. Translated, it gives CASSSLEAEAFF. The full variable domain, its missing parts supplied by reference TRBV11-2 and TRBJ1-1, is EAGVAQSPRYKIIEKRQSVAFWCNPISGHATLYWYQQILGQGPKLLIQFQNNGVVDDSQLPKDRFSAERLKGVDSTLKIQPAKLEDSAVYLCASSSLEAEAFFGQGTRLTVV.

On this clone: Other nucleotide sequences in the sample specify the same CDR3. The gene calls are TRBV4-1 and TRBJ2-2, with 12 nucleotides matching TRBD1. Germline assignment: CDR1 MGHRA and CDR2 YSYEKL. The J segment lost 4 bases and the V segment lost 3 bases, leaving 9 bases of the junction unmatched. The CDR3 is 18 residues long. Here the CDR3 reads CASSQGQGAGRGTGELFF. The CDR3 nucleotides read TGCGCCAGCAGCCAGGGACAGGGGGCGGGTCGGGGCACCGGGGAGCTGTTTTTT.

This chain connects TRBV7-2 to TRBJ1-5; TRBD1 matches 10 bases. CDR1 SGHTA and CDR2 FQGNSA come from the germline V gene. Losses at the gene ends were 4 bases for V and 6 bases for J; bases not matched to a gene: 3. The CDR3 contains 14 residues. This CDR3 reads CASSSGQGSQPQHF. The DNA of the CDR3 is TGTGCCAGCAGCTCGGGACAGGGGAGTCAGCCCCAGCATTTT.

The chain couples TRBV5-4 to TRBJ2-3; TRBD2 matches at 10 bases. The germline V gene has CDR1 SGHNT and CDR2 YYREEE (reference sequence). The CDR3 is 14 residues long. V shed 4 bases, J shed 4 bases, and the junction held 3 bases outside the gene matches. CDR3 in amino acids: CASSRTSGADTQYF. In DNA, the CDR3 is TGTGCCAGCAGCCGAACTAGCGGGGCAGATACGCAGTATTTT.

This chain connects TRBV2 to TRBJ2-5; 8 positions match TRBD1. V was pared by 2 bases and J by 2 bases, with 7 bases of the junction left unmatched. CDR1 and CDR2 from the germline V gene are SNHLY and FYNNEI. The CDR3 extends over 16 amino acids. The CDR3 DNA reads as TGTGCCAGCAGTGAAATTGGACAGGGACTTCAAGAGACCCAGTACTTC. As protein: CASSEIGQGLQETQYF.

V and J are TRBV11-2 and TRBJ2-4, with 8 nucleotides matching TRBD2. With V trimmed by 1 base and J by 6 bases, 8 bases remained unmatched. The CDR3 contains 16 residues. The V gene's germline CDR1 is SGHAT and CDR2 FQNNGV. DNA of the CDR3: TGTGCCAGCAGCTTAGGGCCGAGCGGGGGCGGAAACATTCAGTACTTC. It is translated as CASSLGPSGGGNIQYF.

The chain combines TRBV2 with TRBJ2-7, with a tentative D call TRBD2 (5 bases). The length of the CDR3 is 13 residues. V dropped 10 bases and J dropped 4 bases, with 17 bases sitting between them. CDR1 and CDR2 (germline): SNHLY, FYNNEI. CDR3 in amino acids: CATALVARYEQYF. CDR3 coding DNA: TGTGCCACCGCCTTGGTAGCGCGGTACGAGCAGTACTTC. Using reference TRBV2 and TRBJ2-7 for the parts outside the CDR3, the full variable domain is EPEVTQTPSHQVTQMGQEVILRCVPISNHLYFYWYRQILGQKVEFLVSFYNNEISEKSEIFDDQFSVERPDGSNFTLKIRSTKLEDSAMYFCATALVARYEQYFGPGTRLTVT.